Detailed here is one T cell receptor beta chain. Its cognate antigen is unknown. The CDR3 runs 15 residues. Trimming at V came to 0 bases and at J to 4 bases, leaving 2 bases not matched to a gene. CDR1 SGHKS and CDR2 YYEKEE come from the germline V gene (reference sequence). The data derive from a study of T cell responses to AZD1222 COVID-19 vaccine. Findings of the study overall: The reported proportion of spike-specific TCRs targeting unmutated variant regions was nearly half.

Data came from immunoSEQ multiplex PCR; TCRdb stores just in-frame clones and leaves some out. The sample shows around 110,000 clones, around nine tenths of them seen only once. Pooling of second doses given at about 4 or about 12 weeks was done. The rearrangement joins TRBV5-5 to TRBJ1-3; 9 bases align to TRBD1. This sequence was found in an adult who received the AZD1222 COVID-19 vaccine. Sequenced here: peripheral blood, sampled 28 days after the second AZD1222 dose. CDR3 DNA sequence: TGTGCCAGCAGCTTGGGACAGGGGGGAGGAAACACCATATATTTT. The encoded protein is CASSLGQGGGNTIYF.